These 6 T cell receptor beta chains were all obtained from the same sample, sequenced in a study of T cell responses to AZD1222 COVID-19 vaccine. Clones were sequenced by immunoSEQ multiplex PCR, and TCRdb holds only the in-frame ones, with some missing. The sample yields about 170,000 clones, 85% to 90% seen once. The input for sequencing was peripheral blood, taken on day 0 of AZD1222 vaccination. The receptors shown here come from an adult in good health.

J is TRBJ1-3 and V is TRBV3-1 (or the pseudogene TRBV3-2); D unresolved. CDR1 is LGHDT, CDR2 YNNKEL, per germline (reference sequence). The CDR3 runs to 13 residues. V lost 4 bases to trimming and J lost 2 bases, with 6 bases between them. The CDR3 here is CASSPSTGNTIYF. The CDR3 bases are TGTGCCAGCAGCCCCTCAACTGGAAACACCATATATTTT.

The J gene is TRBJ1-3, the V gene TRBV7-9; 9 nucleotides agree with TRBD1. The CDR3 is made up of 17 amino acids. Germline V CDR1 and CDR2: SEHNR, FQNEAQ (reference sequence). With V trimmed by 2 bases and J by 1 base, 6 bases remained unmatched. The CDR3 bases are TGTGCCAGCAGCTTACAAGGGACAGGGATTTCTGGAAACACCATATATTTT. This translates into CASSLQGTGISGNTIYF.

This chain connects TRBV6-5 to TRBJ1-6, with a tentative D call TRBD1 (6 bases). V lost 11 bases, J lost 10 bases, and 15 bases lay in between. Germline-derived CDR1 and CDR2 are MNHEY and SVGAGI. The CDR3 has 12 residues. CDR3 sequence reads: CASKRGNSPLHF. In nucleotides, the CDR3 is TGTGCCTCTAAAAGGGGGAACTCACCCCTCCACTTT.

The chain employs TRBV7-2 and TRBJ2-2; 7 nucleotides agree with TRBD1. V shed 6 bases and J 5 bases; nucleotides not matched to a gene: 9. The germline gives CDR1 SGHTA, CDR2 FQGNSA. This CDR3 is 15 amino acids long. The CDR3 DNA reads as TGTGCCAGCAGGACAGACAGGGTGGGAACCGGGGAGCTGTTTTTT. Protein sequence: CASRTDRVGTGELFF.

This clone was recorded once. V gene TRBV3-1 (or the pseudogene TRBV3-2) combines with J gene TRBJ1-2; 10 nucleotides agree with TRBD1. Germline V gene lookup returns CDR1 LGHDT and CDR2 YNNKEL (reference sequence). CDR3 length equals 17 residues. After removal of 1 base from V and 4 bases from J, the junction contained 9 bases not matched to a gene. The DNA for the CDR3 is TGTGCCAGCAGCCAAGCCCGGGACAGGGGCTTTTCCTATGGCTACACCTTC. Translating it yields CASSQARDRGFSYGYTF.

The J gene is TRBJ2-3, the V gene TRBV7-9; TRBD2 agrees at 8 bases. There are 18 residues in the CDR3. After removal of 6 bases from V and 0 bases from J, the junction contained 14 bases not matched to a gene. CDR1 SEHNR and CDR2 FQNEAQ come from the germline V gene (reference sequence). The CDR3 bases are TGTGCCAGCAGTCGGGTCGGCGGGGGGATAGCCAGCACAGATACGCAGTATTTT. As protein: CASSRVGGGIASTDTQYF.